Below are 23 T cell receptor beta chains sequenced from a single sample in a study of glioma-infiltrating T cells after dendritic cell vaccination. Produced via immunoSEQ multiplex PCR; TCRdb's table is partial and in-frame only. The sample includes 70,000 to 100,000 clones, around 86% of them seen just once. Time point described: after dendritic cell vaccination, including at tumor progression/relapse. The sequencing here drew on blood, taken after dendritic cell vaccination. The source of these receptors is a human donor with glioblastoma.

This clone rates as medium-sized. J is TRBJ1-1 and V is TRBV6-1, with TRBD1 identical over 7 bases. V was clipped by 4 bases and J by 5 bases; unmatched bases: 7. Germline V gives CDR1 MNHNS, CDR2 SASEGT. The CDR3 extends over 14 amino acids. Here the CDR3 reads CASSVTGAWTEAFF. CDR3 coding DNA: TGTGCCAGCAGTGTTACAGGGGCGTGGACTGAAGCTTTCTTT.

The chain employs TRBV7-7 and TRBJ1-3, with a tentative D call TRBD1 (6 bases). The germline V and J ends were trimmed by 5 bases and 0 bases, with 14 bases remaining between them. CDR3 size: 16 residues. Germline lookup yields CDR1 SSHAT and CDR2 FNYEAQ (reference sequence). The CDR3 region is CASSLGTPNSGNTIYF. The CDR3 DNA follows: TGTGCCAGCAGCCTGGGGACACCAAACTCTGGAAACACCATATATTTT.

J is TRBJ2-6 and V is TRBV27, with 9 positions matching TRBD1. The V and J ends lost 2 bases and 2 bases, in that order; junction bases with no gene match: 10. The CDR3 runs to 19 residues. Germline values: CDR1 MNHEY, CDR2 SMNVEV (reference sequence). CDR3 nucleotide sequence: TGTGCCAGCAGTTTACATCAAGCCGGGACAGGGACTGGGGCCAACGTCCTGACTTTC. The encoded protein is CASSLHQAGTGTGANVLTF.

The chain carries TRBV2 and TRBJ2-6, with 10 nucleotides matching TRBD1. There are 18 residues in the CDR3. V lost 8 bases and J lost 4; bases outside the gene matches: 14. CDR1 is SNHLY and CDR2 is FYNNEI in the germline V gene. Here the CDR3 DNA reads TGTGCCAGCCGTCGACAGGGGGCATCCTCTGGAGGGGCCAACGTCCTGACTTTC. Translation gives CASRRQGASSGGANVLTF.

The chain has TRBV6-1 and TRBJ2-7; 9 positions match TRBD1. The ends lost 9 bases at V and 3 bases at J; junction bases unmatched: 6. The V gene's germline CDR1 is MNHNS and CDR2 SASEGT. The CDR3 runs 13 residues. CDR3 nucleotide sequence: TGTGCCAGTTTAAGGGACAGGGACTACGAGCAGTACTTC. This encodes CASLRDRDYEQYF.

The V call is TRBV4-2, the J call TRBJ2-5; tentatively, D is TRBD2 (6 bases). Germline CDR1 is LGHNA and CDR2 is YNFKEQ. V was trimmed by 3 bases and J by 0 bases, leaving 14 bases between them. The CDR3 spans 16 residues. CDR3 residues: CASSHPSATYQETQYF. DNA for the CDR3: TGTGCCAGCAGCCATCCTAGCGCCACGTACCAAGAGACCCAGTACTTC.

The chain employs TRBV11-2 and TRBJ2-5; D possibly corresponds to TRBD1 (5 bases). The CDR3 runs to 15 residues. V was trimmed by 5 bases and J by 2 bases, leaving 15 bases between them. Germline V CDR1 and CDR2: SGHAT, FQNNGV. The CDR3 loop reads CASSQTGVRQETQYF. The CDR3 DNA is TGTGCCAGCAGCCAAACAGGCGTGCGGCAAGAGACCCAGTACTTC.

The CDR3 DNA reads as TGTGCCAGCGCTGAAACATCGAGCGGCTACGAGCAGTACTTC. It yields the protein CASAETSSGYEQYF. The V gene is TRBV7-2, the J gene TRBJ2-7, with D possibly matching TRBD2 (5 bases). With 8 bases removed from V and 3 bases from J, the gap between germline ends came to 17 bases. The CDR3 is made up of 14 amino acids. Germline V gene data show CDR1 as SGHTA and CDR2 as FQGNSA.

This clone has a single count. The CDR3 sequence: CASSQDQLAGGLSTDTQYF. CDR3 in DNA: TGTGCCAGCAGCCAAGATCAGCTAGCGGGGGGGCTGAGCACAGATACGCAGTATTTT. The chain couples TRBV4-2 to TRBJ2-3; 12 positions match TRBD2. With 0 bases clipped from V and 0 bases from J, the junction kept 7 bases outside the gene matches. This CDR3 region has 19 residues. Per germline, CDR1 LGHNA and CDR2 YNFKEQ.

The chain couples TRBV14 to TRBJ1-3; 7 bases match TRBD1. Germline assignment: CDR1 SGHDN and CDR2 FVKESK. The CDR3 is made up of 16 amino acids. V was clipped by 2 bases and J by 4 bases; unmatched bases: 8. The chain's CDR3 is CASSQYMRGRGNTIYF. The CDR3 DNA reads TGTGCCAGCAGCCAATATATGAGGGGGCGCGGAAACACCATATATTTT. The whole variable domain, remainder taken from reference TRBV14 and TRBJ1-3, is EAGVTQFPSHSVIEKGQTVTLRCDPISGHDNLYWYRRVMGKEIKFLLHFVKESKQDESGMPNNRFLAERTGGTYSTLKVQPAELEDSGVYFCASSQYMRGRGNTIYFGEGSWLTVV.

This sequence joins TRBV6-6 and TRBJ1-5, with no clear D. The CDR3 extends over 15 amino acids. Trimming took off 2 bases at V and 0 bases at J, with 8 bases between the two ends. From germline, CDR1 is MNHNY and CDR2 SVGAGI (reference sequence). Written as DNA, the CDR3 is TGTGCCAGCAGTTACCTGAGAGATAGCAATCAGCCCCAGCATTTT. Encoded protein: CASSYLRDSNQPQHF.

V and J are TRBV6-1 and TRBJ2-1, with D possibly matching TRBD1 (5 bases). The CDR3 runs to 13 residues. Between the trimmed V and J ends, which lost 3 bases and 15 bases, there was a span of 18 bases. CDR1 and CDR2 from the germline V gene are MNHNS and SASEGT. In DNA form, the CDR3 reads TGTGCCAGCAGTGAGATTGGGCGTGGGGCGGTGTTCTTC. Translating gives CASSEIGRGAVFF.

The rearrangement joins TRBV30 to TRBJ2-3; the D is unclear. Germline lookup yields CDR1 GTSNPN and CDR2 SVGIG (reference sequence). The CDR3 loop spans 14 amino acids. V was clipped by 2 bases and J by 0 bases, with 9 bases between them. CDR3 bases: TGTGCCTGGAGTAAGAGTTCTAGCACAGATACGCAGTATTTT. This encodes CAWSKSSSTDTQYF.

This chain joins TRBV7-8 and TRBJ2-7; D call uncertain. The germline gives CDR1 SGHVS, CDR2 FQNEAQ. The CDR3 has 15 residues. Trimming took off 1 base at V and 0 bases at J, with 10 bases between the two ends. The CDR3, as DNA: TGTGCCAGCAGCTTAGGAGTGACAAACTCCTACGAGCAGTACTTC. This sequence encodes CASSLGVTNSYEQYF.

This CDR3 reads CASSSEHNYGYTF. The DNA of the CDR3 is TGTGCCAGCAGCTCCGAGCATAACTATGGCTACACCTTC. The genes are TRBV7-2 and TRBJ1-2; D gene uncertain. The CDR3 is 13 amino acids. Germline V gives CDR1 SGHTA, CDR2 FQGNSA. V lost 4 bases to trimming and J lost 1 base, with 7 bases between them. Together with reference TRBV7-2 and TRBJ1-2, the CDR3 gives the full variable domain: GAGVSQSPSNKVTEKGKDVELRCDPISGHTALYWYRQSLGQGLEFLIYFQGNSAPDKSGLPSDRFSAERTGGSVSTLTIQRTQQEDSAVYLCASSSEHNYGYTFGSGTRLTVV.

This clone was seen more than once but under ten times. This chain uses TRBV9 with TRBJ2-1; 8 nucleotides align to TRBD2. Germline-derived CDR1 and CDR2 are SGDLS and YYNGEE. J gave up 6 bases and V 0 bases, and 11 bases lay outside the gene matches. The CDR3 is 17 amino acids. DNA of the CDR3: TGTGCCAGCAGCGTAGAGCCTCCTGGCGGGGGGAGCAATGAGCAGTTCTTC. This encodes CASSVEPPGGGSNEQFF.

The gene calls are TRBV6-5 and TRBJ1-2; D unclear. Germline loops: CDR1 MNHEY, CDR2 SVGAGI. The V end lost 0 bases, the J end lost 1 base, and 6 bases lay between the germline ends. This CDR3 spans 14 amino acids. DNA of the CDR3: TGTGCCAGCAGTTACTCGAGGGATAACTATGGCTACACCTTC. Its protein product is CASSYSRDNYGYTF.

In DNA, the CDR3 is TGTGCCAGCAGCGTTAGCGGGGCTAGCACAGATACGCAGTATTTT. Translation: CASSVSGASTDTQYF. The chain combines TRBV9 with TRBJ2-3; 8 nucleotides match TRBD2. With 2 bases clipped from V and 0 bases from J, the junction kept 2 bases outside the gene matches. The CDR3 totals 15 residues. The V gene's germline CDR1 is SGDLS and CDR2 YYNGEE.

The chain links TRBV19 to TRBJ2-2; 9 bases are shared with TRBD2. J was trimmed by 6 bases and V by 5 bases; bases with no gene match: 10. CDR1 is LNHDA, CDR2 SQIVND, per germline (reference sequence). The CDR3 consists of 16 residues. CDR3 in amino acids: CASSVPSGVEAGELFF. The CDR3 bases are TGTGCCAGTAGTGTTCCTAGCGGGGTAGAGGCCGGGGAGCTGTTTTTT.

In DNA form, the CDR3 reads TGCAGTGCTTTACGGGGGTTTGAAGCTTTCTTT. Translated, it gives CSALRGFEAFF. V is TRBV20-1 and J is TRBJ1-1; TRBD1 is a possible D gene (5 bases). Between the trimmed V and J ends, which lost 5 bases and 7 bases, there was a span of 11 bases. The germline gives CDR1 DFQATT, CDR2 SNEGSKA (reference sequence). The CDR3 has 11 amino acids.

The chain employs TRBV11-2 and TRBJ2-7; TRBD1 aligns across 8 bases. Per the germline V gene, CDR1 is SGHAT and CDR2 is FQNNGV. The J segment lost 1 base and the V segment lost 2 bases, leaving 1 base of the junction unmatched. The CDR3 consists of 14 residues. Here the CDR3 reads CASSLNRGSYEQYF. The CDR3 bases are TGTGCCAGCAGCTTAAACAGGGGGTCCTACGAGCAGTACTTC.

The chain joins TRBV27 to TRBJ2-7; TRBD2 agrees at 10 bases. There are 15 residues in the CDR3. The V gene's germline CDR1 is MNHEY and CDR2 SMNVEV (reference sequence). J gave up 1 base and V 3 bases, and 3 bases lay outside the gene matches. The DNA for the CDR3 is TGTGCCAGCAGTTTGGGTAGCGGGGGGTCCTACGAGCAGTACTTC. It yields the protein CASSLGSGGSYEQYF.

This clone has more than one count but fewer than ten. CDR3 in DNA: TGTGCCAGCAGCGCACAGGGGGACGAGCAGTACTTC. It codes for CASSAQGDEQYF. This chain uses TRBV5-4 with TRBJ2-7, with TRBD1 matching 8 bases. V gave up 4 bases and J gave up 5 bases; unmatched junction bases: 2. CDR1 and CDR2 (germline): SGHNT, YYREEE (reference sequence). This CDR3 comprises 12 residues.